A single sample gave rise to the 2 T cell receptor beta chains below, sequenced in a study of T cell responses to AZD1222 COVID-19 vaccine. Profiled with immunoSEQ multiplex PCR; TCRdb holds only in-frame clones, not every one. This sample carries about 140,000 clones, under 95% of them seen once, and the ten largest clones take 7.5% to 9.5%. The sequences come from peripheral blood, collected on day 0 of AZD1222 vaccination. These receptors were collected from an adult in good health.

CDR3 DNA: TGCGCCAGCAGCGTAGACCGCCTGGAAGCTTTCTTT. It translates to CASSVDRLEAFF. This sequence joins TRBV5-1 and TRBJ1-1; D call uncertain. Germline values: CDR1 SGHRS, CDR2 YFSETQ. The length of the CDR3 is 12 residues. V was cut by 4 bases and J by 8 bases, with 12 bases left in between.

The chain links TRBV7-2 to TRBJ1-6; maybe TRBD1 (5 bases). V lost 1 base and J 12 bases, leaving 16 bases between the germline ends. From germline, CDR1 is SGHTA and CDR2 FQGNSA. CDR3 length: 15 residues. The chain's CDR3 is CASSLEAQPGLPLHF. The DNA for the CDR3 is TGTGCCAGCAGCTTAGAAGCGCAACCGGGACTACCCCTCCACTTT.